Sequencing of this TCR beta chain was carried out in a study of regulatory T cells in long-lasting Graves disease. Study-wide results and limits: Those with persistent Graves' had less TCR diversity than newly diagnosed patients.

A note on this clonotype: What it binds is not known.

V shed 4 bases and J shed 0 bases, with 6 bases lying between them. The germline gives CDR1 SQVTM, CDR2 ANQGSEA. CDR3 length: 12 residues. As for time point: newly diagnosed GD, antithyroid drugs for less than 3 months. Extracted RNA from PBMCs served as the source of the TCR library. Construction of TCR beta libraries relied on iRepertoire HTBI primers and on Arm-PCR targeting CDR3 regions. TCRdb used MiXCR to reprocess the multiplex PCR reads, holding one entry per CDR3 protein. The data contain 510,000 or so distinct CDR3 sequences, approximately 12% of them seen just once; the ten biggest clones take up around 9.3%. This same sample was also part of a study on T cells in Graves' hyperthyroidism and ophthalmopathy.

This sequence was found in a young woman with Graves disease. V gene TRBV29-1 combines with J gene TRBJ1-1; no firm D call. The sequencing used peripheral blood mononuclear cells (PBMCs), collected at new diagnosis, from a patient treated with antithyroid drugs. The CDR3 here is CSVAFLNTEAFF. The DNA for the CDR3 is TGCAGCGTTGCGTTCCTGAACACTGAAGCTTTCTTT.